The 26 T cell receptor beta chains below come from one sample, sequenced in a study of blood T cell repertoires in COVID-19. Repertoires were generated with immunoSEQ multiplex PCR, while TCRdb's copy carries only in-frame clones and drops some. This table has more than 70,000 clones, around 90% appearing once. Source material: peripheral blood. These receptors were collected from a woman aged 50 to 65 with active or convalescent COVID-19.

This clone was seen only a few times. J is TRBJ2-7 and V is TRBV4-2, with 16 bases identical to TRBD2. Germline V gene sequence: CDR1 LGHNA, CDR2 YNFKEQ. The CDR3 is 18 residues long. The J segment lost 2 bases and the V segment lost 2 bases, leaving 6 bases of the junction unmatched. This CDR3 reads CASSQPGLAGGLAYEQYF. The CDR3 DNA is TGTGCCAGCAGCCAACCGGGACTAGCGGGGGGGCTGGCCTACGAGCAGTACTTC.

The chain couples TRBV29-1 to TRBJ1-1; possible D gene TRBD1, 6 bases. The CDR3 loop spans 13 amino acids. The V end lost 7 bases, the J end lost 0 bases, and 12 bases lay between the germline ends. Germline lookup yields CDR1 SQVTM and CDR2 ANQGSEA. DNA for the CDR3: TGCAGCGCCCACGGACAGTTGAACACTGAAGCTTTCTTT. Its protein product is CSAHGQLNTEAFF.

The V and J genes are TRBV6-5 and TRBJ1-2, with D tentatively TRBD1 (6 bases). The CDR3 covers 15 residues. V was cut by 2 bases and J by 2 bases, with 12 bases left in between. Germline V gene lookup returns CDR1 MNHEY and CDR2 SVGAGI. In nucleotides, the CDR3 is TGTGCCAGCAGTTACAGCAGGGGCCCGAACTATGGCTACACCTTC. Translating it yields CASSYSRGPNYGYTF.

This clone was detected only once. This chain joins TRBV29-1 and TRBJ2-7; possible D gene TRBD2, 6 bases. CDR1 SQVTM and CDR2 ANQGSEA come from the germline V gene. The CDR3 has 11 residues. The V end was cut by 7 bases, the J end by 6 bases, with 13 bases between. The DNA for the CDR3 is TGCAGCGCCCTGGGGGGTCTCGAGCAGTACTTC. It is translated as CSALGGLEQYF.

The rearrangement joins TRBV6-1 to TRBJ1-3; D not resolved. The CDR3 has 17 amino acids. CDR1 and CDR2 from the germline V gene are MNHNS and SASEGT. The V end was cut by 1 base, the J end by 3 bases, with 16 bases between. The CDR3: CASSEGGSMVYGNTIYF. The CDR3, as DNA: TGTGCCAGCAGTGAAGGCGGAAGTATGGTATATGGAAACACCATATATTTT.

The V and J genes are TRBV30 and TRBJ2-3, with 7 bases aligning to TRBD2. The CDR3 covers 15 residues. Germline CDR1 GTSNPN, CDR2 SVGIG (reference sequence). V lost 1 base, J lost 2 bases, and 6 bases stayed unmatched. Written as DNA, the CDR3 is TGTGCCTGGAGTGGCTCCGGGGGGTTCACAGATACGCAGTATTTT. It translates to CAWSGSGGFTDTQYF. The variable domain in full, completed from reference TRBV30 and TRBJ2-3, reads SQTIHQWPATLVQPVGSPLSLECTVEGTSNPNLYWYRQAAGRGLQLLFYSVGIGQISSEVPQNLSASRPQDRQFILSSKKLLLSDSGFYLCAWSGSGGFTDTQYFGPGTRLTVL.

J is TRBJ1-6 and V is TRBV9; D gene uncertain. The CDR3 sequence is 13 residues long. Germline lookup yields CDR1 SGDLS and CDR2 YYNGEE. V lost 4 bases, J lost 9 bases, and 11 bases lay in between. CDR3 protein: CASSNYEGSPLHF. The CDR3 DNA is TGTGCCAGCAGCAATTATGAGGGTTCACCCCTCCACTTT.

V and J are TRBV6-5 and TRBJ1-1; 8 nucleotides line up with TRBD1. Germline CDR1 reads MNHEY; CDR2 reads SVGAGI. The J segment lost 4 bases and the V segment lost 4 bases, leaving 8 bases of the junction unmatched. The CDR3 has 15 residues. This CDR3 is CASSLPGQVSTEAFF. DNA for the CDR3: TGTGCCAGCAGTTTACCGGGACAGGTTTCCACTGAAGCTTTCTTT.

There are a few counts of this clone. This rearrangement joins TRBV7-3 to TRBJ2-3, with TRBD1 matching over 7 bases. This CDR3 has 15 residues. The J segment lost 5 bases and the V segment lost 5 bases, leaving 10 bases of the junction unmatched. From germline, CDR1 is SGHTA and CDR2 FQGTGA. The CDR3 DNA follows: TGTGCCAGCAGCCTTACAGGGGCGCGAGAAGATACGCAGTATTTT. Amino acids: CASSLTGAREDTQYF.

This clone showed up just once. The V and J genes are TRBV29-1 and TRBJ2-5; D gene uncertain. Per the germline V gene, CDR1 is SQVTM and CDR2 is ANQGSEA. The length of the CDR3 is 12 residues. The V end was cut by 7 bases, the J end by 5 bases, with 14 bases between. The CDR3 DNA reads as TGCAGCGGTGACAAAAATCAGGAGACCCAGTACTTC. Its protein is CSGDKNQETQYF.

V usage is TRBV27 and J usage is TRBJ1-1, with D possibly matching TRBD1 (5 bases). The CDR3 contains 14 residues. V lost 4 bases, J lost 5 bases, and 14 bases lay in between. The V gene's germline CDR1 is MNHEY and CDR2 SMNVEV (reference sequence). The CDR3 DNA reads as TGTGCCAGCAGTTCAGGTACCGACAGAACTGAAGCTTTCTTT. Encoded protein: CASSSGTDRTEAFF.

This clone has a single count. The chain uses TRBV6-5 and TRBJ1-4, with D perhaps matching TRBD1 (5 bases). Germline lookup yields CDR1 MNHEY and CDR2 SVGAGI. V gave up 5 bases and J gave up 4 bases, with 14 bases separating them. The CDR3 is 15 amino acids. The CDR3 region is CASSPRRGYNEKLFF. CDR3 DNA sequence: TGTGCCAGCAGTCCCAGGAGGGGCTATAATGAAAAACTGTTTTTT.

The rearrangement joins TRBV25-1 to TRBJ2-6; the D is unclear. With 2 bases removed from V and 1 base from J, the gap between germline ends came to 12 bases. This CDR3 spans 17 amino acids. CDR1 is MGHDK, CDR2 SYGVNS, per germline. The CDR3 bases are TGTGCCAGCAGTGAACCTTCCCCCCAGTCTGGGGCCAACGTCCTGACTTTC. This codes for CASSEPSPQSGANVLTF.

The chain has TRBV20-1 and TRBJ2-3; D possibly corresponds to TRBD2 (6 bases). Trimming stripped 7 bases from V and 9 bases from J, with 14 bases between. The CDR3 loop spans 11 amino acids. Germline V lookup: CDR1 DFQATT, CDR2 SNEGSKA (reference sequence). The CDR3 DNA reads TGCAGTGTTTCGGAGGGAGTCACGCAGTATTTT. It translates to CSVSEGVTQYF.

This chain connects TRBV5-5 to TRBJ1-5; 11 bases are a match to TRBD1. The CDR3 has 18 amino acids. J was trimmed by 1 base and V by 1 base; bases with no gene match: 7. Per germline, CDR1 SGHKS and CDR2 YYEKEE (reference sequence). CDR3: CASSLRRTGGTSNQPQHF. The DNA of the CDR3 is TGTGCCAGCAGCTTGCGTCGGACAGGGGGCACGAGCAATCAGCCCCAGCATTTT.

The V call is TRBV7-2, the J call TRBJ2-2; 8 bases line up with TRBD2. CDR3 length: 15 amino acids. Germline V lookup: CDR1 SGHTA, CDR2 FQGNSA. Trimming removed 5 bases from V and 1 base from J; junction bases left unmatched: 3. The CDR3 region has the DNA TGTGCCAGCAGCAAGGGACTAGTGAACACCGGGGAGCTGTTTTTT. It yields the protein CASSKGLVNTGELFF.

The chain links TRBV19 to TRBJ1-3; maybe TRBD1 (5 bases). The CDR3 has 14 residues. V gave up 3 bases and J gave up 0 bases, with 6 bases separating them. Per the germline V gene, CDR1 is LNHDA and CDR2 is SQIVND (reference sequence). DNA for the CDR3: TGTGCCAGTAGTATCGGGGGCTCTGGAAACACCATATATTTT. It yields the protein CASSIGGSGNTIYF.

The rearrangement joins TRBV7-9 to TRBJ2-5; TRBD2 matches 9 bases. Germline V gene lookup returns CDR1 SEHNR and CDR2 FQNEAQ (reference sequence). The CDR3 contains 15 residues. Germline trimming cut 1 base from V and 3 bases from J; bases unmatched to any gene: 3. CDR3 amino acids: CASSLGSGGKETQYF. CDR3 in DNA: TGTGCCAGCAGCTTAGGGAGCGGGGGGAAAGAGACCCAGTACTTC. Complete variable domain (other parts from reference TRBV7-9 and TRBJ2-5): DTGVSQNPRHKITKRGQNVTFRCDPISEHNRLYWYRQTLGQGPEFLTYFQNEAQLEKSRLLSDRFSAERPKGSFSTLEIQRTEQGDSAMYLCASSLGSGGKETQYFGPGTRLLVL.

CDR3 sequence reads: CAWRVIGGNTGELFF. The DNA of the CDR3 is TGTGCCTGGAGAGTCATCGGGGGTAACACCGGGGAGCTGTTTTTT. The chain recombines TRBV30 with TRBJ2-2; D might be TRBD2 (6 bases). The V end was cut by 3 bases, the J end by 2 bases, with 13 bases between. CDR1 is GTSNPN, CDR2 SVGIG, per germline (reference sequence). This CDR3 region has 15 residues.

V gene TRBV19 combines with J gene TRBJ1-5; D might be TRBD1 (6 bases). Germline V gene data show CDR1 as LNHDA and CDR2 as SQIVND (reference sequence). The CDR3 loop spans 16 amino acids. Trimming removed 3 bases from V and 6 bases from J, with 18 bases in between. The CDR3 loop is CASSILAGGGGQPQHF. For the CDR3, the DNA is TGTGCCAGTAGTATCCTCGCGGGGGGCGGAGGTCAGCCCCAGCATTTT.

The chain has TRBV6-2 or TRBV6-3 and TRBJ1-1, with TRBD1 matching over 11 bases. This CDR3 comprises 15 residues. V dropped 5 bases and J dropped 5; count of bases not matched to a gene: 7. Germline CDR1 and CDR2: MNHEY and SVGEGT. Written as DNA, the CDR3 is TGTGCCAGCAGTACGGACAGGGGGCGCGGGACTGAAGCTTTCTTT. This sequence encodes CASSTDRGRGTEAFF.

The gene calls are TRBV18 and TRBJ2-3, with 10 positions matching TRBD1. The CDR3 spans 16 residues. CDR1 KGHSH and CDR2 LQKENI come from the germline V gene. The ends lost 1 base at V and 2 bases at J; junction bases unmatched: 3. The CDR3 protein is CASSPRRQGATDTQYF. CDR3 sequence (DNA): TGTGCCAGCTCACCACGGCGACAGGGGGCCACAGATACGCAGTATTTT.

The chain carries TRBV27 and TRBJ1-2; D gene ambiguous. Germline assignment: CDR1 MNHEY and CDR2 SMNVEV (reference sequence). The ends were cut back, 2 bases at V and 5 bases at J, with 9 bases in the middle. The CDR3 has 13 residues. CDR3 in DNA: TGTGCCAGCAGTTTACGGGTTGAATATGGCTACACCTTC. It is translated as CASSLRVEYGYTF.

The chain carries TRBV6-5 and TRBJ1-2; D is unresolved. The germline V gene encodes CDR1 MNHEY and CDR2 SVGAGI. CDR3 length equals 15 residues. The germline V and J ends were trimmed by 0 bases and 0 bases, with 8 bases remaining between them. The CDR3 nucleotides are TGTGCCAGCAGTTACTCAGCTCTTCCTAACTATGGCTACACCTTC. Translating gives CASSYSALPNYGYTF.

V is TRBV27 and J is TRBJ2-2; 8 bases line up with TRBD1. The V gene end was trimmed by 7 bases and the J gene end by 7 bases; junction bases not matched to a gene: 14. Germline V lookup: CDR1 MNHEY, CDR2 SMNVEV (reference sequence). The CDR3 runs to 16 residues. CDR3 sequence reads: CASNIGQGEPYGELFF. The CDR3 DNA reads TGTGCCAGCAACATCGGACAGGGAGAGCCCTACGGGGAGCTGTTTTTT.

This chain links TRBV12-3 or TRBV12-4 with TRBJ1-1; tentatively, D is TRBD1 (6 bases). V lost 7 bases, J lost 8 bases, and 11 bases lay in between. CDR3 size: 11 residues. For the CDR3, the DNA is TGTGCCAGCATTACAGGGAGAGAAGCTTTCTTT. This gives the protein CASITGREAFF.